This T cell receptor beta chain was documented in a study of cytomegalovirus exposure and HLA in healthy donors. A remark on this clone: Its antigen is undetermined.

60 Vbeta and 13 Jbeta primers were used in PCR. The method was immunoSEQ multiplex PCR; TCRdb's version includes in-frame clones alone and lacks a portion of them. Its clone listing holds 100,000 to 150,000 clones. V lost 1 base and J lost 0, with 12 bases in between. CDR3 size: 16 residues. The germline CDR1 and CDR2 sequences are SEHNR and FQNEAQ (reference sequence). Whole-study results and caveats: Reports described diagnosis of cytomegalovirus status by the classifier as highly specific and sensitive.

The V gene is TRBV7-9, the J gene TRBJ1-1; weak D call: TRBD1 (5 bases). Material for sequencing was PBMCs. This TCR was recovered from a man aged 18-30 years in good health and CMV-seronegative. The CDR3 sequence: CASSLGGVQLNTEAFF. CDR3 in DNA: TGTGCCAGCAGCTTAGGGGGGGTACAGTTGAACACTGAAGCTTTCTTT.